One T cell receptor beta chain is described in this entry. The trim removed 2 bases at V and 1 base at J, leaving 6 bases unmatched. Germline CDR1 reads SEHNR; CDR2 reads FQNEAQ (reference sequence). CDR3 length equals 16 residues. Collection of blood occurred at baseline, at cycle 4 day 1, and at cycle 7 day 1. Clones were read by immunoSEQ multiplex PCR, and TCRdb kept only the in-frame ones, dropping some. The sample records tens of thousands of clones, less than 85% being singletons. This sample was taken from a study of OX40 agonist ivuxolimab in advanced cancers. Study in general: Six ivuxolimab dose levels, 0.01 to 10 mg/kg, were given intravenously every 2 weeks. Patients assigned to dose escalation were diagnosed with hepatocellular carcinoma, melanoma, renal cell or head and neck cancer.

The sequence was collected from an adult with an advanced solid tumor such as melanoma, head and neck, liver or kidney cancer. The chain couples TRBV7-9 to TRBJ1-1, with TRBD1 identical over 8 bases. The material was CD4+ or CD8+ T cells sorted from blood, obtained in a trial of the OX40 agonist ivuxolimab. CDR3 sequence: CASSLLPGTGNTEAFF. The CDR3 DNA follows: TGTGCCAGCAGCTTACTCCCAGGGACAGGGAACACTGAAGCTTTCTTT.